Given below is one T cell receptor beta chain in context. Its antigen is as yet unknown. The protocol was immunoSEQ multiplex PCR, while the TCRdb copy is restricted to in-frame clones and leaves out a portion. The profile shows 100,000 to 110,000 clones, approximately 89% of them singletons. These data come from a study of OX40 agonist ivuxolimab in advanced cancers. Study in general: Patients got intravenous ivuxolimab at 0.01 to 10 mg/kg every 2 weeks. The study reported partial responses in three patients: one hepatocellular carcinoma, two cutaneous melanoma. Points from the study as a whole: Expanded clones tended on average to be more numerous among CD8+ T cells than CD4+.

V lost 1 base, J lost 6 bases, and 16 bases lay in between. Germline V gene lookup returns CDR1 SGHTA and CDR2 FQGNSA. The CDR3 loop spans 15 amino acids. This TCR derives from an adult with an advanced solid tumor such as melanoma, head and neck, liver or kidney cancer. The sequenced sample was CD4+ or CD8+ T cells sorted from blood, obtained in a trial of the OX40 agonist ivuxolimab. The chain combines TRBV7-2 with TRBJ2-7; no clear D gene. DNA of the CDR3: TGTGCCAGCAGCTTAGATTTGCGGATCCTAGGCGAGCAGTACTTC. Translation gives CASSLDLRILGEQYF. Drawing the rest from reference TRBV7-2 and TRBJ2-7, the complete variable domain is GAGVSQSPSNKVTEKGKDVELRCDPISGHTALYWYRQSLGQGLEFLIYFQGNSAPDKSGLPSDRFSAERTGGSVSTLTIQRTQQEDSAVYLCASSLDLRILGEQYFGPGTRLTVT.